This T cell receptor beta chain was captured in a study of blood T cell repertoires in COVID-19. Study-level background: Collection of acute and convalescent COVID-19 samples took place in the United States, Italy and Spain.

Produced via immunoSEQ multiplex PCR; TCRdb's table is partial and in-frame only. This table holds 250,000 to 350,000 clones, more than 75% found once. Trimming took 3 bases from V and 3 from J, leaving 15 bases between them. Germline V lookup: CDR1 LNHDA, CDR2 SQIVND (reference sequence). The CDR3 has 15 amino acids. The origin of this receptor is a woman aged 55-69 years in a cohort exposed to, infected with or recovered from COVID-19 (not recorded which). The sequenced sample was PBMCs or T cells enriched from blood (not recorded which). The chain couples TRBV19 to TRBJ2-7; D is perhaps TRBD1 (5 bases). CDR3 protein: CASSISSGIGYEQYF. For the CDR3, the DNA is TGTGCCAGTAGTATTTCCTCAGGGATAGGCTACGAGCAGTACTTC.